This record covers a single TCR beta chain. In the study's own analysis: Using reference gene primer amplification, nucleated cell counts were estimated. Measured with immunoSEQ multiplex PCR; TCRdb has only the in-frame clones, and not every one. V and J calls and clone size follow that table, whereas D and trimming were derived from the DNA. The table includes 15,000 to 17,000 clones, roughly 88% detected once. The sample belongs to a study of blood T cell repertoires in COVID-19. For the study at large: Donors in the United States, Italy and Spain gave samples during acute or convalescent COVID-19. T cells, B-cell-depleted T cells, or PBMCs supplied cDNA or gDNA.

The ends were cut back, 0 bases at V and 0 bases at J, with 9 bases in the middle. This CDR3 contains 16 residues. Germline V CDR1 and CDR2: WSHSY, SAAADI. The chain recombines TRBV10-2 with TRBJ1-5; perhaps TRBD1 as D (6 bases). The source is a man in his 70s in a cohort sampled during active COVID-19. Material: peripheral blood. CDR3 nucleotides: TGCGCCAGCAGTGAGTCAGGGGGGGGTAGCAATCAGCCCCAGCATTTT. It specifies CASSESGGGSNQPQHF.